This TCR beta chain was observed in a study of blood T cell repertoires in COVID-19. Trimming removed 0 bases at V and 0 bases at J, with 6 bases between. The CDR3 consists of 14 residues. Germline V gene lookup returns CDR1 MNHNY and CDR2 SVGAGI (reference sequence). Per the original data handling: Estimated nucleated cell counts came from reference gene primer amplification. Clones were sequenced by immunoSEQ multiplex PCR, and TCRdb holds only the in-frame ones, with some missing. The DNA gave D and trimming, while V, J and clone size come from that table. The sample has fewer than 200,000 clones, 60% to 80% seen once.

The chain has TRBV6-6 and TRBJ2-7; D is undetermined. This sequence was found in a woman between 70 and 85 years old with acute or convalescent COVID-19. Material: peripheral blood. The CDR3 is CASSYSLNSYEQYF. DNA for the CDR3: TGTGCCAGCAGTTACTCACTTAACTCCTACGAGCAGTACTTC.